This T cell receptor beta chain was recovered during a study of CD8 T cell repertoires and HIV-1 epitope variants. Study at large: The baseline condition was 1M T cells left uncultured.

TCRdb's table, derived via immunoSEQ multiplex PCR, lists solely in-frame clones and lacks some. The sample consists of around 1,100 clones, under 70% of them appearing once. Of note for this clone: The antigen is not known.

The germline V gene encodes CDR1 LGHNA and CDR2 YNFKEQ. V was pared by 1 base and J by 6 bases, with 0 bases of the junction left unmatched. This CDR3 region has 12 residues. The sequence derives from a male donor with HIV. V and J are TRBV4-2 and TRBJ2-7; 7 bases fit TRBD2. The sequenced material came from cultured CD8+ T cells derived from PBMCs. The CDR3 protein is CASSQAGGEQYF. The CDR3 nucleotides read TGTGCCAGCAGCCAAGCGGGGGGCGAGCAGTACTTC.